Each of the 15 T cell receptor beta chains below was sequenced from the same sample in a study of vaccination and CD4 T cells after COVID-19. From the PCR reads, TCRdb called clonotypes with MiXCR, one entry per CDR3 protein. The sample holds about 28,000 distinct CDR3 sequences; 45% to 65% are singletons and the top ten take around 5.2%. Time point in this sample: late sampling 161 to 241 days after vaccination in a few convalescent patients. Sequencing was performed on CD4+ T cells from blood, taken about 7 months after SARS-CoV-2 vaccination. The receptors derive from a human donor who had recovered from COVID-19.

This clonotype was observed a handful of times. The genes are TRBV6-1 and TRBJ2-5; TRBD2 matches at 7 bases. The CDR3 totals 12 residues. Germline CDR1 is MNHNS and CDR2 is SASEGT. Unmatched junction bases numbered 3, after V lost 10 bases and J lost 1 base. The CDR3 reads CATLAVQETQYF. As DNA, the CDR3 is TGTGCCACCCTAGCGGTCCAAGAGACCCAGTACTTC.

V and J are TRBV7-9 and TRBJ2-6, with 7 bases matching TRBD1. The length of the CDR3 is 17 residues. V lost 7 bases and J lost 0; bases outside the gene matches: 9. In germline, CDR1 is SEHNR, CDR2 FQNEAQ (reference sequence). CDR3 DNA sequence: TGTGCCAGCACCCTTACAGGGGACCGCTCTGGGGCCAACGTCCTGACTTTC. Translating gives CASTLTGDRSGANVLTF.

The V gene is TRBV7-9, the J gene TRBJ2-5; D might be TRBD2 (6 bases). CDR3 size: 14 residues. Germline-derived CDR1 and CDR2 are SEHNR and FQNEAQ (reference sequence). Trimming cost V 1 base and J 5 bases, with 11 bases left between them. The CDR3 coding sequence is TGTGCCAGCAGCTTAGTTGGAGGGTTGGAGACCCAGTACTTC. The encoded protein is CASSLVGGLETQYF.

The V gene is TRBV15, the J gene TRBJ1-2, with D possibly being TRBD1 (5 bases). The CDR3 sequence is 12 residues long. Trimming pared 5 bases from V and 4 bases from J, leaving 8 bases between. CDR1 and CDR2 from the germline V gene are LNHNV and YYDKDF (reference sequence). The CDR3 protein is CATSGQGYGYTF. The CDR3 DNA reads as TGTGCCACCAGCGGTCAGGGCTATGGCTACACCTTC.

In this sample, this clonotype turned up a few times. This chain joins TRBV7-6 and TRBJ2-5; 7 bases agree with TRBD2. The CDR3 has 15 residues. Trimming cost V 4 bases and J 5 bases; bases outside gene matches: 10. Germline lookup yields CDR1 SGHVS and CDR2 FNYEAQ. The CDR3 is CASSSGGGVVETQYF. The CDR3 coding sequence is TGTGCCAGCAGCTCCGGGGGAGGGGTTGTGGAGACCCAGTACTTC.

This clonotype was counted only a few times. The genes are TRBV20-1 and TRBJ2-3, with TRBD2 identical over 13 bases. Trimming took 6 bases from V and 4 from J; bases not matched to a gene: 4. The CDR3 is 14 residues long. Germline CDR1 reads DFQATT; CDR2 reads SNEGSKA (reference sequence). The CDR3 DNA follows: TGCAGTGCCCGACTAGCGGGAGGTGCAGATACGCAGTATTTT. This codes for CSARLAGGADTQYF.

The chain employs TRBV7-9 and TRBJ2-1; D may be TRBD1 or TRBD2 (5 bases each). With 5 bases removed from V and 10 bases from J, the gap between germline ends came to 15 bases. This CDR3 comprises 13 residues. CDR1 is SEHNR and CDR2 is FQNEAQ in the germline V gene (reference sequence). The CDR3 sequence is CASSPRAEREQFF. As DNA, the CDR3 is TGTGCCAGCAGCCCCAGGGCGGAGCGGGAGCAGTTCTTC.

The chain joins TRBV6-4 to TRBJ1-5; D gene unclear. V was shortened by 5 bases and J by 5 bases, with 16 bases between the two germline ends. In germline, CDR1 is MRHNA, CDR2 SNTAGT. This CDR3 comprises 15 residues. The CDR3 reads CASSSLSCLDQPQHF. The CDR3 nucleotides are TGTGCCAGCAGTTCGTTAAGTTGTTTGGATCAGCCCCAGCATTTT.

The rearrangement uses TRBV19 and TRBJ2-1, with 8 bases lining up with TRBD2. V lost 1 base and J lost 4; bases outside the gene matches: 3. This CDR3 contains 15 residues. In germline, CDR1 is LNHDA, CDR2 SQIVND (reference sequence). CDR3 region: CASSIASSGYNEQFF. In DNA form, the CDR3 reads TGTGCCAGTAGTATAGCGTCTAGCGGGTACAATGAGCAGTTCTTC. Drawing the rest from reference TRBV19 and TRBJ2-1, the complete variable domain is DGGITQSPKYLFRKEGQNVTLSCEQNLNHDAMYWYRQDPGQGLRLIYYSQIVNDFQKGDIAEGYSVSREKKESFPLTVTSAQKNPTAFYLCASSIASSGYNEQFFGPGTRLTVL.

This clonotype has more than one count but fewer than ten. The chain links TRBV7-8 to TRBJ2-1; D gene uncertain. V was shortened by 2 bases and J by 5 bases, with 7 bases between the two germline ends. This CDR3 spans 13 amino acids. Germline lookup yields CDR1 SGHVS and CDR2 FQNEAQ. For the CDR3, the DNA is TGTGCCAGCAGCTTAACTACAAACAATGAGCAGTTCTTC. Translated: CASSLTTNNEQFF.

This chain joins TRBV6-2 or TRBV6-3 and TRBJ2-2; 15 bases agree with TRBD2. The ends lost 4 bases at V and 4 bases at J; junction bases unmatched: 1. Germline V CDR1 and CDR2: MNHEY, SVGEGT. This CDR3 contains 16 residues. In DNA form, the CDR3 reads TGTGCCAGCAGTTGGACTAGCGGGAGGGCCACCGGGGAGCTGTTTTTT. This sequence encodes CASSWTSGRATGELFF.

CDR3 sequence (DNA): TGTGCCAGCAGTTACGAGGAGGGTCCGAACACTGAAGCTTTCTTT. This gives the protein CASSYEEGPNTEAFF. The chain combines TRBV6-5 with TRBJ1-1; no definite D call. Trimming took 2 bases from V and 1 from J, leaving 11 bases between them. Germline CDR1 is MNHEY and CDR2 is SVGAGI. CDR3 size: 15 residues.

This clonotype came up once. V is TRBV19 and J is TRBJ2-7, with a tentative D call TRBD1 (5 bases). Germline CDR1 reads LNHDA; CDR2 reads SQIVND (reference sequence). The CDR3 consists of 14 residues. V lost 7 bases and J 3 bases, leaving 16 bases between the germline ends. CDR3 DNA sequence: TGTGCCAGTAAGGTTACTTGGGGCGACTACGAGCAGTACTTC. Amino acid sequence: CASKVTWGDYEQYF.

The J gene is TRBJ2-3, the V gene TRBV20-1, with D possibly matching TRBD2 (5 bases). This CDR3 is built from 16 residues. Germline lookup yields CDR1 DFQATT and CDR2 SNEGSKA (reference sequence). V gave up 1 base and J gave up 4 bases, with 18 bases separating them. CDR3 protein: CSARGILEIFADTQYF. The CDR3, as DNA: TGCAGTGCTAGAGGGATACTAGAAATTTTCGCAGATACGCAGTATTTT.

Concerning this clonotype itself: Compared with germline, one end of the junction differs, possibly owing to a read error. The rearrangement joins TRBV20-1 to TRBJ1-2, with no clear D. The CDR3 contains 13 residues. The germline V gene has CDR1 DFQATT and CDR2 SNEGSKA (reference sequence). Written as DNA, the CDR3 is TGCAGTGCTAGAGTAGGGAACCGGTATGGCTGCACCTTC. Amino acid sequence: CSARVGNRYGCTF.